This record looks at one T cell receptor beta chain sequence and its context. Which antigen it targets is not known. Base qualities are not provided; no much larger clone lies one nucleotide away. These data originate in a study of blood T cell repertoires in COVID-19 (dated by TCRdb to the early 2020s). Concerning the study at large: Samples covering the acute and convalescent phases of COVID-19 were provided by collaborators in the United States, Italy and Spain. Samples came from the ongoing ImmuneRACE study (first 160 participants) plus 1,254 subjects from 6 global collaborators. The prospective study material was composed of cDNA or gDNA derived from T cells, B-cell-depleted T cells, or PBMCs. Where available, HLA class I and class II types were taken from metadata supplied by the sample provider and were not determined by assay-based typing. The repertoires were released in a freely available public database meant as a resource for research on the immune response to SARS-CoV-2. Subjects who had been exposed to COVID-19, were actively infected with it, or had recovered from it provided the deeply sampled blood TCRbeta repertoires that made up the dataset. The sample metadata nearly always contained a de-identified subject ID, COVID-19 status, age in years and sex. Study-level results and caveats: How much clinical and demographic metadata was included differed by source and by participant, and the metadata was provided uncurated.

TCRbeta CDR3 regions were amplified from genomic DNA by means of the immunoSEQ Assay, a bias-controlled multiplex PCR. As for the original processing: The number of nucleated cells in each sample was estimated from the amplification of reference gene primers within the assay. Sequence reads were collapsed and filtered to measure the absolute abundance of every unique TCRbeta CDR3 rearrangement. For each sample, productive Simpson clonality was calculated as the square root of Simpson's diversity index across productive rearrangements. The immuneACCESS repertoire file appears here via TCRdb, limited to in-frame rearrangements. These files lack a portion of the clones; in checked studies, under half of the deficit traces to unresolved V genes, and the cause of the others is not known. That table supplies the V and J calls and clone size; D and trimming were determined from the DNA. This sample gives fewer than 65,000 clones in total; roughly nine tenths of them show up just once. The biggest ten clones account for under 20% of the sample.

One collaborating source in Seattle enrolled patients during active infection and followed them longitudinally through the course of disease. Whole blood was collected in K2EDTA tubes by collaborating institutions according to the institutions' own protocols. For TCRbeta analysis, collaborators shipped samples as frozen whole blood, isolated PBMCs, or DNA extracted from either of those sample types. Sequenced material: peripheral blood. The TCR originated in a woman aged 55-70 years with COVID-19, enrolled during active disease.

The CDR3 protein is CASSLTGTGVSEQYF. The nucleotide sequence is TGTGCCAGCAGCTTGACCGGGACAGGGGTCTCCGAGCAGTACTTC. The chain links TRBV9 with TRBJ2-7, and 10 bases in between align with TRBD1. Taken from the germline V gene, the CDR1 and CDR2 loops are SGDLS and YYNGEE. Ends trimmed: V by 4 bases, J by 6 bases; bases unmatched to a gene: 10. The CDR3 holds 15 amino acids from the cysteine to the phenylalanine. Only the CDR3 DNA is retained, 45 bases long and in frame from the first base.